Each of the 21 T cell receptor beta chains below was sequenced from the same sample in a study of metastatic and nonmetastatic thyroid tumors. Each patient went into thyroid surgery without having received any treatment. TCRdb ran MiXCR on the PCR reads. The data show about 69,000 clones, around 14% seen once. What was sequenced was blood. The source is a male donor with papillary thyroid cancer or a benign thyroid nodule (not recorded which). Some clones in this sample may be carry-over from other donors' samples.

This clone was detected many times. The chain recombines TRBV7-2 with TRBJ1-4; no clear D gene. CDR1 and CDR2 from the germline V gene are SGHTA and FQGNSA. The CDR3 is 14 residues long. V lost 2 bases and J 7 bases, leaving 11 bases between the germline ends. DNA of the CDR3: TGTGCCAGCAGCTTATCGGGGTCTCGTGAAAAACTGTTTTTT. This encodes CASSLSGSREKLFF.

This clone showed up just a few times. The sample has other DNA sequences that encode this CDR3 too. The V call is TRBV7-8, the J call TRBJ1-5; 9 nucleotides line up with TRBD1. After removal of 1 base from V and 7 bases from J, the junction contained 8 bases not matched to a gene. The CDR3 consists of 16 residues. Germline V CDR1 and CDR2: SGHVS, FQNEAQ. Written as DNA, the CDR3 is TGTGCCAGCAGCTTAGATGGGACAGGGACGGGGCAGCCCCAGCATTTT. The encoded protein is CASSLDGTGTGQPQHF.

This clone was detected ten times or more. The gene calls are TRBV15 and TRBJ2-7; D not resolved. The CDR3 consists of 15 residues. The V gene lost 1 base and the J gene lost 2 bases, with 12 bases spanning the gap. Per the germline V gene, CDR1 is LNHNV and CDR2 is YYDKDF (reference sequence). The CDR3 here is CATSRAFPGAYEQYF. The CDR3 region has the DNA TGTGCCACCAGCAGAGCATTTCCTGGGGCCTACGAGCAGTACTTC.

The chain carries TRBV28 and TRBJ2-2; D possibly corresponds to TRBD1 (6 bases). Germline V gene lookup returns CDR1 MDHEN and CDR2 SYDVKM. The CDR3 covers 14 residues. V was shortened by 6 bases and J by 0 bases, with 8 bases between the two germline ends. CDR3 in DNA: TGTGCCAGCAGGGACAGACCGAACACCGGGGAGCTGTTTTTT. The encoded protein is CASRDRPNTGELFF.

In its sample, this clone was seen many times. This rearrangement joins TRBV4-1 to TRBJ2-1; unclear D gene. CDR3 length: 13 residues. Trimming left V 0 bases short and J 6 bases short, with 6 bases between. Germline V gene data show CDR1 as MGHRA and CDR2 as YSYEKL. The CDR3, as DNA: TGCGCCAGCAGCCAAGATCGATCCAATGAGCAGTTCTTC. It is translated as CASSQDRSNEQFF.

The genes are TRBV12-3 or TRBV12-4 and TRBJ2-3; no definite D call. This CDR3 region has 13 residues. V was pared by 6 bases and J by 0 bases, with 7 bases between. This CDR3 is CASRLGSTDTQYF. CDR3 in DNA: TGTGCCAGCAGGCTCGGGAGCACAGATACGCAGTATTTT.

This clone was found many times. V is TRBV6-1 and J is TRBJ1-3; D might be TRBD1 (6 bases). The CDR3 covers 16 residues. Between the trimmed V and J ends, which lost 8 bases and 2 bases, there was a span of 19 bases. The germline CDR1 and CDR2 sequences are MNHNS and SASEGT. CDR3 residues: CASHQAGEVPGNTIYF. The DNA for the CDR3 is TGTGCCAGCCATCAGGCAGGGGAGGTACCTGGAAACACCATATATTTT.

This clone occurred many times. This sequence joins TRBV6-1 and TRBJ2-7; a possible D gene is TRBD2 (6 bases). Germline V CDR1 and CDR2: MNHNS, SASEGT. The ends were cut back, 2 bases at V and 0 bases at J, with 11 bases in the middle. The CDR3 is made up of 15 amino acids. CDR3 sequence (DNA): TGTGCCAGCAGTGAATTTGCGGGGAGCTCCTACGAGCAGTACGTC. The encoded protein is CASSEFAGSSYEQYV.

This clone was observed at least ten times. The CDR3 region is CSALTVGDEKLFF. DNA of the CDR3: TGCAGTGCTTTAACGGTGGGGGATGAAAAACTGTTTTTT. The rearrangement joins TRBV20-1 to TRBJ1-4; possibly TRBD1 for D (5 bases). From germline, CDR1 is DFQATT and CDR2 SNEGSKA (reference sequence). Trimming removed 5 bases from V and 6 bases from J, with 13 bases in between. CDR3 length: 13 amino acids.

This clone occurred many times. The J gene is TRBJ2-3, the V gene TRBV7-6, with TRBD2 identical over 8 bases. CDR1 and CDR2 from the germline V gene are SGHVS and FNYEAQ. The CDR3 is 18 amino acids. The V segment lost 1 base and the J segment 3 bases; nucleotides outside the gene matches: 12. This chain's CDR3 is CASSLEGIAGRETDTQYF. The CDR3 DNA sequence: TGTGCCAGCAGCTTAGAGGGTATAGCGGGAAGGGAAACAGATACGCAGTATTTT. The complete variable domain, with remaining parts taken from reference TRBV7-6 and TRBJ2-3, reads GAGVSQSPRYKVTKRGQDVALRCDPISGHVSLYWYRQALGQGPEFLTYFNYEAQQDKSGLPNDRFSAERPEGSISTLTIQRTEQRDSAMYRCASSLEGIAGRETDTQYFGPGTRLTVL.

This clone was recorded many times. This may be a read error: a much more frequent sequence differs by one nucleotide. This sample also contains other DNA sequences that code for the same CDR3. The chain uses TRBV12-3 or TRBV12-4 and TRBJ1-1; D is ambiguous. This CDR3 spans 11 amino acids. Trimming took 3 bases from V and 5 from J, leaving 4 bases between them. In nucleotides, the CDR3 is TGTGCCAGCAGTTTTGGGACTGAAGCTTTCTTT. This translates into CASSFGTEAFF.

This clone has ten or more counts. This chain links TRBV7-9 with TRBJ2-1; D may be TRBD2 (6 bases). This CDR3 is 16 amino acids long. V was shortened by 5 bases and J by 2 bases, with 16 bases between the two germline ends. Germline V lookup: CDR1 SEHNR, CDR2 FQNEAQ (reference sequence). This chain's CDR3 is CASSPSFGGTYNEQFF. CDR3 DNA: TGTGCCAGCAGCCCCTCTTTTGGGGGGACCTACAATGAGCAGTTCTTC.

This clone was detected ten times or more. V and J are TRBV20-1 and TRBJ1-5; no reliable D call. Germline V lookup: CDR1 DFQATT, CDR2 SNEGSKA (reference sequence). V dropped 4 bases and J dropped 3 bases, with 7 bases sitting between them. This CDR3 comprises 12 residues. In DNA, the CDR3 is TGCAGTGCTACCCCCTCCAATCAGCCCCAGCATTTT. It translates to CSATPSNQPQHF.

The V and J genes are TRBV6-5 and TRBJ2-5; 12 positions match TRBD2. The J call is in doubt because the DNA end fits TRBJ2-1 better. This CDR3 spans 15 amino acids. The germline CDR1 and CDR2 sequences are MNHEY and SVGAGI. Written as DNA, the CDR3 is TGTGCCAGCAGTTCGGGACTAGCGGGCAGGAATGAGCAGTTCTTC. Translated: CASSSGLAGRNEQFF.

This clone turned up a few times. At one end, the junction sequence differs from germline, possibly due to a read error. The chain joins TRBV6-1 to TRBJ1-1; D is ambiguous. CDR3 length: 14 amino acids. Germline CDR1 and CDR2: MNHNS and SASEGT. The CDR3 bases are TGTGCTAGCAGTTTGGGTCAAGATTGCACTGAAGCTTTCTTT. It codes for CASSLGQDCTEAFF.

About this clone itself: A read error may explain this, as a much larger clone is one base away. The chain is built from TRBV30 and TRBJ2-2; D is perhaps TRBD2 (6 bases). The germline V gene has CDR1 GTSNPN and CDR2 SVGIG (reference sequence). Trimming took off 5 bases at V and 0 bases at J, with 13 bases between the two ends. The CDR3 is made up of 15 amino acids. The CDR3 spells CAWAAWGANTGELFF. DNA for the CDR3: TGTGCCTGGGCCGCCTGGGGGGCGAACACCGGGGAGCTGTTTTTT.

This clone was seen ten or more times. The rearrangement uses TRBV6-1 and TRBJ1-2; D is perhaps TRBD1 (5 bases). The germline V and J ends were trimmed by 3 bases and 6 bases, with 8 bases remaining between them. Looked up from germline, CDR1 is MNHNS and CDR2 is SASEGT. CDR3 length: 12 residues. The CDR3 loop is CASSDRANGYTF. CDR3 DNA: TGTGCCAGCAGTGACAGGGCCAATGGCTACACCTTC.

In the case of this clone: Possible read error: a much larger clone is one base away. This rearrangement joins TRBV29-1 to TRBJ2-2; a possible D gene is TRBD2 (5 bases). V was clipped by 5 bases and J by 7 bases, with 14 bases between them. This CDR3 region has 13 residues. Germline V gene data show CDR1 as SQVTM and CDR2 as ANQGSEA. The CDR3: CSVRIWEYGELFF. CDR3 nucleotides: TGCAGCGTTCGAATCTGGGAGTACGGGGAGCTGTTTTTT.

This clone was counted at least ten times. V gene TRBV9 combines with J gene TRBJ2-5, with TRBD1 as a possible D gene (6 bases). V was shortened by 4 bases and J by 3 bases, with 25 bases between the two germline ends. The CDR3 contains 18 residues. CDR1 is SGDLS and CDR2 is YYNGEE in the germline V gene. CDR3 nucleotides: TGTGCCAGCAGCCCCCGAAGCTTTAGGACAGCAGAAGAAGAGACCCAGTACTTC. It yields the protein CASSPRSFRTAEEETQYF.

The sample holds many counts of this clone. This chain joins TRBV28 and TRBJ1-4; tentatively, D is TRBD1 (6 bases). Germline CDR1 is MDHEN and CDR2 is SYDVKM. The CDR3 is 15 amino acids. V was trimmed by 5 bases and J by 4 bases, leaving 14 bases between them. CDR3 nucleotide sequence: TGTGCCAGCAGTCCTGGACAGACCAATAATGAAAAACTGTTTTTT. Amino acid sequence: CASSPGQTNNEKLFF.

Worth noting for this clone: The identical CDR3 is also encoded by other nucleotide sequences in the sample. The chain links TRBV5-6 to TRBJ1-2, with 8 bases that match TRBD1. Germline V gives CDR1 SGHDT, CDR2 YYEEEE. V gave up 4 bases and J gave up 4 bases; unmatched junction bases: 9. The length of the CDR3 is 15 residues. DNA of the CDR3: TGTGCCAGCAGCCCTGGACAGGGTAAGAGCTATGGCTACACCTTC. This codes for CASSPGQGKSYGYTF.